This passage covers 25 T cell receptor beta chains from one sample sequenced in a study. MiXCR, applied by TCRdb to the RT-PCR reads, yields one record per CDR3 protein. The sample lists about 700,000 distinct CDR3 sequences; 12% to 15% were seen once. Sequencing was performed on memory CD4+ T cells from blood. The receptors originated from a female donor in good health, serving as a healthy control.

The V gene is TRBV24-1, the J gene TRBJ1-2; D not certain. Germline V gene sequence: CDR1 KGHDR, CDR2 SFDVKD. The V gene lost 4 bases and the J gene lost 8 bases, with 16 bases spanning the gap. The CDR3 sequence is 14 residues long. This CDR3 is CATSDSRRLTGYTF. CDR3 DNA: TGTGCCACCAGTGACTCCAGACGGCTCACGGGCTACACCTTC.

This chain connects TRBV12-3 or TRBV12-4 to TRBJ2-2, with 9 bases that match TRBD1. CDR3 size: 13 residues. Germline trimming cut 10 bases from V and 6 bases from J; bases unmatched to any gene: 6. CDR3 protein: CATRDRAPGELFF. The CDR3 DNA is TGTGCCACCCGGGACAGGGCTCCCGGGGAGCTGTTTTTT.

The gene calls are TRBV6-1 and TRBJ2-1; 12 positions agree with TRBD2. Germline values: CDR1 MNHNS, CDR2 SASEGT. The junction had 15 bases not matched to a gene; V was cut back by 5 bases and J by 10 bases. CDR3 length: 17 amino acids. The CDR3 loop is CASSFSSGRALFEEQFF. In nucleotides, the CDR3 is TGTGCCAGCAGTTTTTCTAGCGGGAGGGCCTTGTTTGAGGAGCAGTTCTTC.

The rearrangement uses TRBV20-1 and TRBJ2-4; D uncertain. The CDR3 extends over 13 amino acids. Germline-derived CDR1 and CDR2 are DFQATT and SNEGSKA (reference sequence). The ends were cut back, 7 bases at V and 3 bases at J, with 13 bases in the middle. The DNA for the CDR3 is TGCAGTGGTTCCGACACCTTCAAAAACATTCAGTACTTC. Residues: CSGSDTFKNIQYF.

This clonotype was detected a few times. The rearrangement uses TRBV10-3 and TRBJ2-5, with D perhaps matching TRBD1 or TRBD2 (5 bases each). CDR1 and CDR2 (germline): ENHRY, SYGVKD. CDR3 length equals 15 residues. V was shortened by 10 bases and J by 1 base, with 19 bases between the two germline ends. DNA for the CDR3: TGTGCCACCTCTTTCGGGGCACAGTCCCAAGAGACCCAGTACTTC. This gives the protein CATSFGAQSQETQYF.

This clonotype showed up many times. The CDR3 is CASSLRGGANYGYTF. CDR3 DNA sequence: TGTGCCAGCAGCTTAAGAGGGGGAGCTAACTATGGCTACACCTTC. J is TRBJ1-2 and V is TRBV7-3; D perhaps matches TRBD1 (6 bases). V shed 1 base and J shed 0 bases, with 9 bases lying between them. This CDR3 is 15 amino acids long. The V gene's germline CDR1 is SGHTA and CDR2 FQGTGA.

This clonotype came up a few times. This chain joins TRBV20-1 and TRBJ2-7; 8 nucleotides agree with TRBD2. Germline V CDR1 and CDR2: DFQATT, SNEGSKA (reference sequence). The CDR3 consists of 16 residues. The V and J ends lost 0 bases and 5 bases, in that order; junction bases with no gene match: 12. The CDR3 sequence is CSARDPLSAGGDEQYF. The CDR3 DNA follows: TGCAGTGCTAGAGACCCCCTGAGTGCGGGAGGTGACGAGCAGTACTTC.

Details on this clonotype: With a much larger clone just one base away, this may be a read error. The chain is built from TRBV20-1 and TRBJ2-3, with D perhaps matching TRBD1 (6 bases). This CDR3 is built from 15 residues. Germline assignment: CDR1 DFQATT and CDR2 SNEGSKA (reference sequence). The CDR3 is CSARGTPLSKDTQYF. The CDR3 region has the DNA TGCAGTGCTAGGGGGACACCACTTAGCAAAGATACGCAGTATTTT.

The V and J genes are TRBV7-9 and TRBJ1-1; maybe TRBD1 (5 bases). CDR1 and CDR2 from the germline V gene are SEHNR and FQNEAQ (reference sequence). The V end lost 5 bases, the J end lost 5 bases, and 12 bases lay between the germline ends. The CDR3 spans 13 residues. The CDR3 region is CASSSSGRTEAFF. The CDR3 DNA is TGTGCCAGCAGCAGTTCAGGGCGAACTGAAGCTTTCTTT.

The chain joins TRBV24-1 to TRBJ1-5, with TRBD1 matching 10 bases. The trim removed 2 bases at V and 7 bases at J, leaving 7 bases unmatched. Germline values: CDR1 KGHDR, CDR2 SFDVKD. There are 16 residues in the CDR3. Here the CDR3 reads CATSDYDRGLGQPQHF. CDR3 bases: TGTGCCACCAGTGATTACGACAGGGGGCTAGGGCAGCCCCAGCATTTT.

The chain combines TRBV3-1 with TRBJ1-4; no clear D. V lost 1 base to trimming and J lost 4 bases, with 4 bases between them. There are 13 residues in the CDR3. Germline V gene data show CDR1 as LGHDT and CDR2 as YNNKEL (reference sequence). DNA of the CDR3: TGTGCCAGCAGCCAAGGCCTTAATGAAAAACTGTTTTTT. The encoded protein is CASSQGLNEKLFF.

CDR3 amino acids: CSGTSGYNEQFF. CDR3 in DNA: TGCAGTGGGACTAGCGGTTACAATGAGCAGTTCTTC. V is TRBV20-1 and J is TRBJ2-1; 10 bases fit TRBD2. Germline V gene data show CDR1 as DFQATT and CDR2 as SNEGSKA (reference sequence). J was trimmed by 4 bases and V by 7 bases; bases with no gene match: 1. The CDR3 is made up of 12 amino acids.

This chain links TRBV10-3 with TRBJ2-7; 9 nucleotides align to TRBD2. Germline assignment: CDR1 ENHRY and CDR2 SYGVKD. CDR3 size: 15 residues. V lost 0 bases, J lost 6 bases, and 6 bases stayed unmatched. The CDR3 DNA follows: TGTGCCATCAGTGAGTCGAATAGCGGGAGACCCGAGCAGTACTTC. Protein: CAISESNSGRPEQYF.

Only a few counts were recorded for this clonotype. The chain joins TRBV7-2 to TRBJ1-1, with D possibly being TRBD1 (5 bases). The V gene's germline CDR1 is SGHTA and CDR2 FQGNSA. This CDR3 spans 14 amino acids. V shed 1 base and J shed 4 bases, with 10 bases lying between them. The CDR3 region is CASSLGNRLTEAFF. The DNA of the CDR3 is TGTGCCAGCAGCTTAGGGAACAGGCTCACTGAAGCTTTCTTT.

This clonotype was counted between two and nine times. The chain combines TRBV3-1 with TRBJ2-2, with D possibly being TRBD1 or TRBD2 (5 bases each). The CDR3 extends over 14 amino acids. Germline V gives CDR1 LGHDT, CDR2 YNNKEL (reference sequence). V was clipped by 3 bases and J by 6 bases, with 11 bases between them. The chain's CDR3 is CASSHRGDAGELFF. CDR3 nucleotides: TGTGCCAGCAGCCACAGAGGGGACGCCGGGGAGCTGTTTTTT.

This clonotype was counted ten times or more. The rearrangement joins TRBV10-3 to TRBJ1-6; D may be TRBD1 (6 bases). The CDR3 is 14 amino acids. The germline gives CDR1 ENHRY, CDR2 SYGVKD. The germline V and J ends were trimmed by 0 bases and 10 bases, with 10 bases remaining between them. The CDR3 nucleotides are TGTGCCATCAGTGAGTCGGGACAACAATCACCCCTCCACTTT. The encoded protein is CAISESGQQSPLHF.

The chain employs TRBV10-3 and TRBJ1-6; the D gene is possibly TRBD1 (5 bases). Trimming removed 10 bases from V and 9 bases from J, with 25 bases in between. The CDR3 is made up of 16 amino acids. Per the germline V gene, CDR1 is ENHRY and CDR2 is SYGVKD. The CDR3 DNA is TGTGCCACAGGGATGGACATAGGTGTGCTTGGTTCACCCCTCCACTTT. Protein: CATGMDIGVLGSPLHF.

This clonotype was observed many times. The genes are TRBV6-5 and TRBJ2-1; 8 bases agree with TRBD1. Germline assignment: CDR1 MNHEY and CDR2 SVGAGI. This CDR3 comprises 13 residues. Trimming removed 8 bases from V and 4 bases from J; junction bases left unmatched: 4. The CDR3 nucleotides read TGTGCCAGCCGGGACAGGTTTTACAATGAGCAGTTCTTC. The encoded protein is CASRDRFYNEQFF.

The chain links TRBV20-1 to TRBJ2-3; maybe TRBD2 (7 bases). The ends were cut back, 3 bases at V and 3 bases at J, with 16 bases in the middle. CDR3 length equals 15 residues. Germline V gives CDR1 DFQATT, CDR2 SNEGSKA (reference sequence). The CDR3 DNA is TGCAGTGCTAGTGGGGGGGGGCTTGGAACAGATACGCAGTATTTT. Its protein product is CSASGGGLGTDTQYF.

This clonotype was found many times. The chain carries TRBV6-5 and TRBJ2-6; D may be TRBD2 (5 bases). From germline, CDR1 is MNHEY and CDR2 SVGAGI. V was clipped by 2 bases and J by 0 bases, with 5 bases between them. The CDR3 runs to 15 residues. The CDR3 DNA sequence: TGTGCCAGCAGTTACGGGAGCTCTGGGGCCAACGTCCTGACTTTC. Translation gives CASSYGSSGANVLTF.

This clonotype came up many times. The chain is built from TRBV9 and TRBJ2-1; TRBD2 matches at 14 bases. The CDR3 extends over 17 amino acids. V was pared by 3 bases and J by 0 bases, with 2 bases of the junction left unmatched. Germline CDR1 reads SGDLS; CDR2 reads YYNGEE. The CDR3 bases are TGTGCCAGCAGCGGAGGGACTAGCGGGGGCTCCTACAATGAGCAGTTCTTC. Residues: CASSGGTSGGSYNEQFF.

The rearrangement joins TRBV5-6 to TRBJ2-1, with a possible D match to TRBD2 (6 bases). Trimming took off 2 bases at V and 4 bases at J, with 13 bases between the two ends. The CDR3 extends over 15 amino acids. Germline CDR1 is SGHDT and CDR2 is YYEEEE. The CDR3 loop reads CASSFEAGSYNEQFF. The CDR3 bases are TGTGCCAGCAGCTTCGAGGCCGGGAGTTACAATGAGCAGTTCTTC.

The J gene is TRBJ2-1, the V gene TRBV6-2 or TRBV6-3; 12 nucleotides align to TRBD2. This CDR3 is built from 12 residues. The junction had 4 bases not matched to a gene; V was cut back by 6 bases and J by 13 bases. Germline values: CDR1 MNHEY, CDR2 SVGEGT. The CDR3 here is CASRRLAGAQFF. The CDR3 coding sequence is TGTGCCAGCAGGCGACTAGCGGGGGCCCAGTTCTTC.

This clonotype was detected many times. The CDR3 spells CASSRTSAGHTDTQYF. The DNA of the CDR3 is TGCGCCAGCAGCCGAACCTCGGCGGGGCACACAGATACGCAGTATTTT. The chain combines TRBV4-3 with TRBJ2-3, with D possibly being TRBD2 (6 bases). Germline-derived CDR1 and CDR2 are LGHNA and YSLEER. With 4 bases removed from V and 2 bases from J, the gap between germline ends came to 16 bases. This CDR3 has 16 amino acids.

The J gene is TRBJ2-7, the V gene TRBV24-1; TRBD2 might be the D (5 bases). V was pared by 7 bases and J by 3 bases, with 12 bases between. The germline CDR1 and CDR2 sequences are KGHDR and SFDVKD. The CDR3 loop spans 13 amino acids. Here the CDR3 reads CATSHSGVYEQYF. The CDR3 bases are TGTGCCACCAGCCACTCCGGGGTCTACGAGCAGTACTTC.